The rows below give T cell receptor beta chains drawn from one sample of a study of PD-L1 blockade in urothelial cancer. TCRdb's table, derived via immunoSEQ multiplex PCR, lists solely in-frame clones and lacks some. The data hold 42,000 or so clones, with roughly 86% observed a single time. Sequencing was performed on PBMCs, taken around atezolizumab (anti-PD-L1) treatment. Source of these receptors: a man between 60 and 70 years old with urothelial cancer. Both conserved end residues are part of each CDR3. A D gene is named only where the DNA matches it firmly. Only some rows state a clone size, as once, few, many or a class for expanded clones.

15	TRBD1	TRBV5-1	TRBJ1-1	.	TGCGCCAGCAGCTTGGGCGGCGGGACAGGGGGAGCAGCTTTCTTT	CASSLGGGTGGAAFF
11	.	TRBV13	TRBJ2-7	.	TGTGCCAGCAGCTTAGGCCCAGATGCATACTTC	CASSLGPDAYF
15	.	TRBV5-1	TRBJ2-7	.	TGCGCCAGCAGCCCGCTAACAGGGAGAGGTCACGAGCAGTACTTC	CASSPLTGRGHEQYF
15	.	TRBV28	TRBJ1-4	.	TGTGCCAGCAGCCTCGGGGGGGGGCGGGCTGAAAAACTGTTTTTT	CASSLGGGRAEKLFF
13	.	TRBV10-3	TRBJ2-5	.	TGTGCCATCAGTGAGCAGGGGCGGCAGACCCAGTACTTC	CAISEQGRQTQYF
13	.	TRBV29-1	TRBJ1-1	few	TGCAGCGTCGGTTGGGGGAGGGACACTGAAGCTTTCTTT	CSVGWGRDTEAFF
15	TRBD2	TRBV10-3	TRBJ2-7	.	TGTGCCACGATCTCCCTCCCGGGACTAGCGGACGAGCAGTACTTC	CATISLPGLADEQYF
13	.	TRBV19	TRBJ1-2	few	TGTGCCAGTAGCAAGGACGGGGACTATGGCTACACCTTC	CASSKDGDYGYTF
15	.	TRBV6-7	TRBJ1-2	.	TGTGCCAGCGGGGTCGAGGGAAAGATTAACTATGGCTACACCTTC	CASGVEGKINYGYTF
15	.	TRBV29-1	TRBJ1-2	.	TGCAGCTTCCGTGGAGGGATAGCATCCGATTATGGCTACACCTTC	CSFRGGIASDYGYTF
16	TRBD2	TRBV5-1	TRBJ2-5	.	TGCGCCAGCAGCTCAGCTAGCGGGAGGGCCGGGGAGACCCAGTACTTC	CASSSASGRAGETQYF
16	.	TRBV4-3	TRBJ2-3	.	TGCGCCAGCAGCCTCAAGGGGCCCGGGTTTGCAGATACGCAGTATTTT	CASSLKGPGFADTQYF
15	TRBD1	TRBV14	TRBJ1-3	.	TGTGCCAGCAGCCAAACCCAGGGGGCTGGAAACACCATATATTTT	CASSQTQGAGNTIYF
15	TRBD2	TRBV7-9	TRBJ2-7	.	TGTGCCAGCAGCTTTGGGCTAGCGGTAACCTACGAGCAGTACTTC	CASSFGLAVTYEQYF
16	TRBD2	TRBV19	TRBJ2-3	.	TGTGCCAGTAGTATCCGGCTAGCGGGAGTGGAAGATACGCAGTATTTT	CASSIRLAGVEDTQYF